The TCR beta chain described here comes from a study of monozygotic twins with inflammatory bowel disease. Study-level findings and limits: Fewer shared clonotypes with others were found in IBD patients than in healthy twins, especially with disease activity. A reduction in TCRbeta diversity (inverse Simpson) was seen in IBD patients relative to healthy co-twins.

As concerns this clonotype: Its antigen remains unidentified.

This CDR3 has 12 residues. CDR1 is ENHRY, CDR2 SYGVKD, per germline. TCRdb processed the 5' RACE reads again and assigns one entry to each CDR3 protein, with no DNA. The sample has 190,000 or so distinct CDR3 sequences. The receptor comes from a human donor with ulcerative colitis or Crohn's disease, or a healthy co-twin of an affected twin (not recorded which). Input material: blood. The chain joins TRBV10-3 to TRBJ2-5; TCRdb selects TRBD2, and the lack of DNA leaves this call unchecked. CDR3: CAISGREETQYF.